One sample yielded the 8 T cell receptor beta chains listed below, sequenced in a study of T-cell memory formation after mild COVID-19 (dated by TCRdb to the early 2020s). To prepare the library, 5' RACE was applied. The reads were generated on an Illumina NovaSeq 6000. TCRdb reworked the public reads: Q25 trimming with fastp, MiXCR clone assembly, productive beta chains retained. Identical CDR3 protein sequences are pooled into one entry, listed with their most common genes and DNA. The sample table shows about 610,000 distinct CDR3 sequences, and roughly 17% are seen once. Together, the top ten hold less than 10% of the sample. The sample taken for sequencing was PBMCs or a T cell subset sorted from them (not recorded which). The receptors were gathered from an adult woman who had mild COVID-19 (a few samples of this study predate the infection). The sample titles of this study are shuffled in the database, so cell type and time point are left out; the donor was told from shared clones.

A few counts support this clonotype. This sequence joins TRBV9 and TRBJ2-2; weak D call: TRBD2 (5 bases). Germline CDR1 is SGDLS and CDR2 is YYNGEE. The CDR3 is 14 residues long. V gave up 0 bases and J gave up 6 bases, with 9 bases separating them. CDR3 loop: CASSVGGLSGELFF. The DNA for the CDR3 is TGTGCCAGCAGCGTAGGAGGACTCTCCGGGGAGCTGTTTTTT.

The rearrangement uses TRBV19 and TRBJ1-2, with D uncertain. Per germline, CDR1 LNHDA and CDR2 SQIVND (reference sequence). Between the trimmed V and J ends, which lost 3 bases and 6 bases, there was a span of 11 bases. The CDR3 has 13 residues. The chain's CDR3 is CASSMTTIDGYTF. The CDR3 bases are TGTGCCAGTAGTATGACGACAATTGATGGCTACACCTTC.

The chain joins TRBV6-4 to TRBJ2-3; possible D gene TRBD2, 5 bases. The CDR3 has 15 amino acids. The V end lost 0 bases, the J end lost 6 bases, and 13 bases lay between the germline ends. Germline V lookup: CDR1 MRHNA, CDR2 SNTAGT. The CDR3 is CASSDSEGPGDTQYF. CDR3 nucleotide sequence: TGTGCCAGCAGTGACTCTGAGGGCCCGGGGGATACGCAGTATTTT.

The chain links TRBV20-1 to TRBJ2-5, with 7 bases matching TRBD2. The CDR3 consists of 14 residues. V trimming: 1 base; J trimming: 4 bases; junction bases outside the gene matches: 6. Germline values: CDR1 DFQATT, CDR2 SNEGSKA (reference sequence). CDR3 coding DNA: TGCAGTGCTAGAGCTAGCGGTTTGGGAGAGACCCAGTACTTC. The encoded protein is CSARASGLGETQYF.

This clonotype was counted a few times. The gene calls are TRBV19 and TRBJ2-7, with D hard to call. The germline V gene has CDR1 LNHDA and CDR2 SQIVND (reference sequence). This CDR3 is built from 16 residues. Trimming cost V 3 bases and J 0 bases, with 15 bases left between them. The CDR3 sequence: CASSMGIGESSYEQYF. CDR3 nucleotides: TGTGCCAGTAGTATGGGAATCGGAGAGAGCTCCTACGAGCAGTACTTC.

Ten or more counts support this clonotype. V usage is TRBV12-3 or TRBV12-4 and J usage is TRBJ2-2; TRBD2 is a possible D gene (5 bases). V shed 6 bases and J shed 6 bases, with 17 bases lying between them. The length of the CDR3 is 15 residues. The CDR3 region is CASSTLGAEAGELFF. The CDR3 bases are TGTGCCAGCAGCACGTTGGGAGCCGAGGCCGGGGAGCTGTTTTTT.

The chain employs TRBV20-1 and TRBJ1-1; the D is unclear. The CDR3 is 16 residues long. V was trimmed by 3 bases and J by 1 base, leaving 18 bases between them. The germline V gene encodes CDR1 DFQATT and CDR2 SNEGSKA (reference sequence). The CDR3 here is CSASRPPLTTNTEAFF. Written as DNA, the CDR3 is TGCAGTGCTAGTAGACCTCCCCTCACTACGAACACTGAAGCTTTCTTT.

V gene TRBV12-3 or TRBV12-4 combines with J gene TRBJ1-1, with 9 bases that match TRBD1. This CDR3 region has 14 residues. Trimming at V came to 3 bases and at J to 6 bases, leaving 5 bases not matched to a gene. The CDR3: CASSLIQGAAEAFF. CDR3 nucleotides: TGTGCCAGCAGTTTGATACAGGGGGCGGCTGAAGCTTTCTTT.